A single sample is the source of the 9 T cell receptor beta chains below, sequenced in a study of cytomegalovirus exposure and HLA in healthy donors. The PCR contained 60 Vbeta and 13 Jbeta primers. TCRdb's table, derived via immunoSEQ multiplex PCR, lists solely in-frame clones and lacks some. The sample has 150,000 to 200,000 clones, roughly 80% seen once. What was sequenced was PBMCs. All receptors come from a young woman in good health and CMV-seropositive.

This sequence joins TRBV20-1 and TRBJ2-7; 8 bases map to TRBD2. J was trimmed by 9 bases and V by 6 bases; bases with no gene match: 4. The CDR3 contains 10 residues. Per germline, CDR1 DFQATT and CDR2 SNEGSKA (reference sequence). The DNA for the CDR3 is TGCAGTGCCCCCCGGGAGGGGCAGTACTTC. This sequence encodes CSAPREGQYF.

The chain couples TRBV7-7 to TRBJ2-5; D remains unclear. Between the trimmed V and J ends, which lost 0 bases and 1 base, there was a span of 6 bases. The CDR3 has 14 amino acids. From germline, CDR1 is SSHAT and CDR2 FNYEAQ (reference sequence). DNA of the CDR3: TGTGCCAGCAGCTTAGCGTACAGCCAAGAGACCCAGTACTTC. Translated, it gives CASSLAYSQETQYF.

CDR3 nucleotide sequence: TGTGCCAGCAGTGACACGGCCGAGCCCCAGCATTTT. This sequence encodes CASSDTAEPQHF. V and J are TRBV6-6 and TRBJ1-5; D unresolved. The CDR3 covers 12 residues. Germline-derived CDR1 and CDR2 are MNHNY and SVGAGI (reference sequence). V lost 5 bases, J lost 8 bases, and 10 bases lay in between.

The chain uses TRBV27 and TRBJ1-5; D unclear. Germline values: CDR1 MNHEY, CDR2 SMNVEV (reference sequence). V gave up 3 bases and J gave up 5 bases, with 5 bases separating them. This CDR3 is built from 12 residues. The CDR3 nucleotides read TGTGCCAGCAGTTTTCCCGATCAGCCCCAGCATTTT. Amino acids: CASSFPDQPQHF.

The rearrangement uses TRBV11-2 and TRBJ1-5; 11 bases match TRBD1. The V segment lost 3 bases and the J segment 6 bases; nucleotides outside the gene matches: 1. The CDR3 runs to 14 residues. Germline V lookup: CDR1 SGHAT, CDR2 FQNNGV. The CDR3 protein is CASSFGTGGQPQHF. The CDR3 nucleotides are TGTGCCAGCAGCTTCGGGACAGGGGGTCAGCCCCAGCATTTT.

The gene calls are TRBV18 and TRBJ2-7; 7 bases are a match to TRBD1. The CDR3 runs to 16 residues. V lost 2 bases, J lost 0 bases, and 7 bases stayed unmatched. Germline V CDR1 and CDR2: KGHSH, LQKENI. The CDR3 DNA is TGTGCCAGCTCACCAAAAGCACAGGGGAGCTCCTACGAGCAGTACTTC. Protein product: CASSPKAQGSSYEQYF.

The rearrangement uses TRBV7-9 and TRBJ2-7; the D gene is possibly TRBD2 (6 bases). In germline, CDR1 is SEHNR, CDR2 FQNEAQ (reference sequence). Trimming shortened V by 1 base and J by 0 bases, and 13 bases separated the two germline ends. The CDR3 consists of 16 residues. The CDR3 loop is CASSLDGSGTSYEQYF. The CDR3 DNA reads as TGTGCCAGCAGCTTAGACGGTAGCGGTACCTCCTACGAGCAGTACTTC.

The count of this clone is one. The chain carries TRBV7-9 and TRBJ2-1; D is unclear. The CDR3 length is 16 residues. The V gene lost 2 bases and the J gene lost 5 bases, with 16 bases spanning the gap. The germline CDR1 and CDR2 sequences are SEHNR and FQNEAQ (reference sequence). The CDR3 is CASSLSTPLLDNEQFF. The CDR3 DNA sequence: TGTGCCAGCAGCTTAAGCACTCCTCTCTTGGACAATGAGCAGTTCTTC. Full variable domain (remainder filled in from reference TRBV7-9 and TRBJ2-1): DTGVSQNPRHKITKRGQNVTFRCDPISEHNRLYWYRQTLGQGPEFLTYFQNEAQLEKSRLLSDRFSAERPKGSFSTLEIQRTEQGDSAMYLCASSLSTPLLDNEQFFGPGTRLTVL.

This chain links TRBV6-1 with TRBJ1-4; 11 bases map to TRBD1. The V gene's germline CDR1 is MNHNS and CDR2 SASEGT. CDR3 length: 16 residues. V trimming: 4 bases; J trimming: 7 bases; junction bases outside the gene matches: 8. The DNA for the CDR3 is TGTGCCAGCAGTGTCCGGACAGGGGGCCTGGTTGAAAAACTGTTTTTT. Its translation: CASSVRTGGLVEKLFF.